A selection of T cell receptor beta chains follows, all from one sample in a study of T cells after yellow fever vaccination. One entry per CDR3 protein, called by TCRdb with MiXCR from the 5' RACE reads. Here the sample spans over 35,000 distinct CDR3 sequences, 5.5% to 8% being singletons. The sample here was PBMCs, either bulk or a sorted T-cell subset (CD4+, CD8+, memory, or dextramer-sorted; not recorded which), taken 45 days after the yellow fever booster vaccination. Receptors were obtained from a man aged 25 to 40 who received the YFV17D yellow fever vaccine. Both conserved end residues are part of each CDR3. D genes are given only for firm matches. Rows give clone size only sometimes, using once, few, many, or a class for an expanded clone.

abundance	v_gene	d_gene	j_gene	CDR3nt	CDR3aa
many	TRBV3-1	NA	TRBJ2-7	TGTGCCAGCAGCCAAGCGGGCCGGGCAACAAACGGCGAGCAGTACTTC	CASSQAGRATNGEQYF
few	TRBV5-5	TRBD2	TRBJ2-7	TGTGCCAGCAGCTTAGTACTAGCGGGAGGCCCCTCTGCCCCCGAGCAGTACTTC	CASSLVLAGGPSAPEQYF
many	TRBV11-2	NA	TRBJ2-3	TGTGCCAGCAGATATTCTAGTGGCCGCACAGATACGCAGTATTTT	CASRYSSGRTDTQYF
once	TRBV20-1	NA	TRBJ2-3	TGCAGTGCTAGAGATGCCCGCACAGATACGCAGTATTTT	CSARDARTDTQYF
few	TRBV15	TRBD2	TRBJ2-7	TGTGCCACCAGCCTAGCCGGGACTAAAGACTACGAGCAGTACTTC	CATSLAGTKDYEQYF
many	TRBV20-1	NA	TRBJ2-3	TGCAGTGCTAGGACCGGGAGAACAGATACGCAGTATTTT	CSARTGRTDTQYF
NA	TRBV5-1	NA	TRBJ2-7	TGCGCCAGCACGGACACTGTGGGCTACGAGCAGTACTTC	CASTDTVGYEQYF
NA	TRBV24-1	TRBD2	TRBJ2-5	TGTGCCACCAGTGACTCTAGCGGGAGGACACTTGAGACCCAGTACTTC	CATSDSSGRTLETQYF
many	TRBV5-1	NA	TRBJ2-7	TGCGCCAGCAGCTACCAACTCGGGACTGCCTCCTACGAGCAGTACTTC	CASSYQLGTASYEQYF
few	TRBV28	NA	TRBJ2-3	TGTGCCAGCAGTTTTATGCGAGATACGCAGTATTTT	CASSFMRDTQYF
NA	TRBV30	TRBD1	TRBJ1-4	TGTGCCCGGAGGCCCGGGACAGGGGGAAAACTGTTTTTT	CARRPGTGGKLFF
few	TRBV5-5	NA	TRBJ2-5	TGTGCCAGCAGCGAGACAGTATCCCTGTGGAAAGAGACCCAGTACTTC	CASSETVSLWKETQYF
NA	TRBV20-1	TRBD1	TRBJ1-1	TGCAGTGCTAGCTTTGGGACAGGCACTGAAGCTTTCTTT	CSASFGTGTEAFF
many	TRBV30	NA	TRBJ2-2	TGTGCCTGGAGTGTAGGGCGGACCTACACCGGGGAGCTGTTTTTT	CAWSVGRTYTGELFF
many	TRBV9	TRBD1	TRBJ1-1	TGTGCCAGCAGCGCGGGCGGACAGGGGAACACTGAAGCTTTCTTT	CASSAGGQGNTEAFF
many	TRBV7-8	TRBD2	TRBJ2-7	TGTGCCAGCAGCTTCTTTTTAGCGGGAGGATCCGAGCAGTACTTC	CASSFFLAGGSEQYF
many	TRBV11-2	TRBD1	TRBJ2-7	TGTGCCAGCAGCATACCCGGGACAGGGGGCTACGAGCAGTACTTC	CASSIPGTGGYEQYF
NA	TRBV7-2	NA	TRBJ2-3	TGTGCCAGCAGCGCACTAGGTGGACGGGTTACAGATACGCAGTATTTT	CASSALGGRVTDTQYF